The 13 T cell receptor beta chains reported below all come from one sample, sequenced in a study of T cell repertoires in cytomegalovirus infection. TCRdb itself ran the reads through MiXCR, one entry per CDR3 protein. Altogether about 530,000 distinct CDR3 sequences are present, about 25% being singletons, with the ten largest covering less than 15%. The sample taken for sequencing was PBMCs. The source is a human donor in good health (CMV status not recorded). Some clones in this sample may be carry-over from other donors' samples.

This chain uses TRBV11-2 with TRBJ2-1; 8 nucleotides align to TRBD2. The V segment lost 1 base and the J segment 4 bases; nucleotides outside the gene matches: 6. The CDR3 covers 16 residues. Germline lookup yields CDR1 SGHAT and CDR2 FQNNGV. The CDR3: CASSLVVAGPYNEQFF. Here the CDR3 DNA reads TGTGCCAGCAGCTTAGTGGTAGCGGGACCGTACAATGAGCAGTTCTTC.

The rearrangement joins TRBV9 to TRBJ1-1; D is uncertain. The V and J ends lost 1 base and 2 bases respectively, with 6 bases between them. The CDR3 length is 13 residues. Germline CDR1 is SGDLS and CDR2 is YYNGEE. The CDR3 is CASSVRENTEAFF. CDR3 DNA: TGTGCCAGCAGCGTACGGGAAAACACTGAAGCTTTCTTT. The variable domain in full, with the rest retrieved from reference TRBV9 and TRBJ1-1, is DSGVTQTPKHLITATGQRVTLRCSPRSGDLSVYWYQQSLDQGLQFLIQYYNGEERAKGNILERFSAQQFPDLHSELNLSSLELGDSALYFCASSVRENTEAFFGQGTRLTVV.

This clonotype was observed a single time. The V and J genes are TRBV5-1 and TRBJ2-6, with a tentative D call TRBD2 (5 bases). The CDR3 extends over 16 amino acids. Trimming took 0 bases from V and 2 from J, leaving 9 bases between them. Per the germline V gene, CDR1 is SGHRS and CDR2 is YFSETQ. CDR3 sequence (DNA): TGCGCCAGCAGCTTGGCCGGGGTAACTGGGGCCAACGTCCTGACTTTC. Translation: CASSLAGVTGANVLTF.

This chain joins TRBV6-5 and TRBJ2-1; D may be TRBD2 (6 bases). CDR3 size: 15 residues. The V end lost 2 bases, the J end lost 3 bases, and 11 bases lay between the germline ends. Germline V gene sequence: CDR1 MNHEY, CDR2 SVGAGI. The CDR3 sequence is CASSYRETLYNEQFF. The CDR3 DNA sequence: TGTGCCAGCAGTTACCGGGAGACTCTCTACAATGAGCAGTTCTTC.

This clonotype appeared many times. The J gene is TRBJ2-7, the V gene TRBV6-2 or TRBV6-3; 7 bases agree with TRBD2. CDR1 and CDR2 (germline): MNHEY, SVGEGT. The CDR3 runs 14 residues. CDR3 protein: CASSYGTTRGSQNV. DNA of the CDR3: TGTGCCAGCAGTTACGGGACCACCCGCGGGAGTCAGAACGTC.

The table lists this clonotype with a count of one. This chain joins TRBV29-1 and TRBJ1-3, with unresolved D. Per germline, CDR1 SQVTM and CDR2 ANQGSEA. The V gene lost 4 bases and the J gene lost 0 bases, with 10 bases spanning the gap. The CDR3 is 14 amino acids. CDR3 sequence (DNA): TGCAGCGTTGTAGAACAAAGCTCTGGAAACACCATATATTTT. Translation: CSVVEQSSGNTIYF.

This clonotype was recorded many times. This chain links TRBV7-2 with TRBJ2-7, with D maybe TRBD2 (5 bases). Trimming cost V 1 base and J 1 base, with 8 bases left between them. Germline lookup yields CDR1 SGHTA and CDR2 FQGNSA. The CDR3 runs 14 residues. CDR3 bases: TGTGCCAGCAGCTTAGGGCTAGCTTCCTACGAGCAGTACGTC. This gives the protein CASSLGLASYEQYV.

In its sample, this clonotype was seen many times. The chain employs TRBV7-8 and TRBJ2-2; possible D gene TRBD1, 6 bases. Germline CDR1 SGHVS, CDR2 FQNEAQ. V gave up 2 bases and J gave up 5 bases, with 15 bases separating them. The CDR3 has 16 residues. The CDR3 loop is CASSLLQGTTTGELFF. The CDR3 coding sequence is TGTGCCAGCAGCTTACTACAGGGCACAACGACCGGGGAGCTGTTTTTT.

This clonotype was recorded many times. CDR3 nucleotides: TGTGCCAGCAGTTTGTCGGGAAGGGGCAATCAGCCCCAGCATTTT. Its protein product is CASSLSGRGNQPQHF. The chain uses TRBV28 and TRBJ1-5; D not certain. V lost 3 bases, J lost 2 bases, and 11 bases lay in between. CDR1 is MDHEN, CDR2 SYDVKM, per germline. The CDR3 totals 15 residues.

The chain recombines TRBV6-1 with TRBJ2-5, with D possibly being TRBD1 (5 bases). The CDR3 is made up of 13 amino acids. The germline CDR1 and CDR2 sequences are MNHNS and SASEGT. With 4 bases removed from V and 3 bases from J, the gap between germline ends came to 9 bases. CDR3 nucleotides: TGTGCCAGCAGTGCTCCAGGGAAAGAGACCCAGTACTTC. Translated: CASSAPGKETQYF.

V gene TRBV3-1 combines with J gene TRBJ2-5; perhaps TRBD1 as D (5 bases). CDR3 size: 14 residues. The V end was cut by 1 base, the J end by 5 bases, with 11 bases between. Germline assignment: CDR1 LGHDT and CDR2 YNNKEL (reference sequence). The CDR3 nucleotides are TGTGCCAGCAGCCAAGGGGCAGGGCCCGAGACCCAGTACTTC. Protein product: CASSQGAGPETQYF.

This clonotype has ten or more counts. The chain employs TRBV7-2 and TRBJ2-6; maybe TRBD1 (5 bases). Trimming stripped 3 bases from V and 1 base from J, with 7 bases between. The CDR3 loop spans 15 amino acids. Germline assignment: CDR1 SGHTA and CDR2 FQGNSA. CDR3 sequence reads: CASSFGASGANVLTF. In DNA, the CDR3 is TGTGCCAGCAGCTTTGGGGCGTCTGGGGCCAACGTCCTGACTTTC.

The genes are TRBV4-1 and TRBJ2-5, with 8 bases identical to TRBD2. V gave up 2 bases and J gave up 5 bases; unmatched junction bases: 4. From germline, CDR1 is MGHRA and CDR2 YSYEKL. The CDR3 loop spans 14 amino acids. The CDR3 nucleotides are TGCGCCAGCAGCCAACCCGGGAGGGGGGAGACCCAGTACTTC. Translated, it gives CASSQPGRGETQYF.